This T cell receptor (beta chain) was identified in a study of beta chain features in type 1 diabetes. What was sequenced were expressed TCRB transcripts, since all of the isolated RNA had been reverse transcribed. Generated by immunoSEQ multiplex PCR, the TCRdb table keeps only in-frame clones and is missing some. The sample includes around 44,000 clones, over 60% of them seen just once. It was via CD45RO/CCR7/CD25/CD127/CD95/CD27 that CD4+ naive, central memory, regulatory and stem cell-like memory cells were sorted. Germline-derived CDR1 and CDR2 are LGHNA and YNFKEQ. Trimming at V came to 0 bases and at J to 5 bases, leaving 7 bases not matched to a gene. CDR3 length: 18 amino acids. Study-level results: Still unanswered here is whether HLA type influences TCRB rearrangement. All four CD4+ subsets of Type 1 diabetes patients contained TCRB CDR3s that were moderately but significantly shorter.

Points on this clone: Its antigen remains unknown.

V gene TRBV4-2 combines with J gene TRBJ2-2, with 12 positions matching TRBD1. The receptor was derived from a woman aged 18-29 years with type 1 diabetes. Sequencing was done on a sample of Tregs from blood. The CDR3 protein is CASSQEGTGGAITGELFF. CDR3 DNA sequence: TGTGCCAGCAGCCAAGAGGGGACAGGGGGCGCGATAACCGGGGAGCTGTTTTTT.